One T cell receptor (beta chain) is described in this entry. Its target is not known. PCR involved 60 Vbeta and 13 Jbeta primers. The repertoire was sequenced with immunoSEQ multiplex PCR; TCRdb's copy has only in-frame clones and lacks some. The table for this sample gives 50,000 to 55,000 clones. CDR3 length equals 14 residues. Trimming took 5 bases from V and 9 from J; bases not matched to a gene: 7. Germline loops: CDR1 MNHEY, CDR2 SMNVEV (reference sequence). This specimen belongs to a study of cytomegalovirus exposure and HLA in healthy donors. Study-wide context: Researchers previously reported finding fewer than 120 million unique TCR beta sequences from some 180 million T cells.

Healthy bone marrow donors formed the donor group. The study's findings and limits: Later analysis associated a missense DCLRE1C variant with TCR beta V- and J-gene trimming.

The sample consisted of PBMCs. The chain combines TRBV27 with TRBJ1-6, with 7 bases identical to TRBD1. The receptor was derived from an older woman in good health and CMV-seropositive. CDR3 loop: CASSADRVTSPLHF. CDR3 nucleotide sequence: TGTGCCAGCAGTGCCGACAGGGTGACTTCACCCCTCCACTTT.